The present T cell receptor (beta chain) was sequenced within a study of T-cell reconstitution after alpha-beta-depleted transplantation in children. Study observations and caveats: TCRbeta diversity was high at day 60 in some patients (a result of surviving recipient T cells and thymic progenitors). After one year, T-cell counts and TCRbeta diversity mostly came from new T cells. Several hundred expanded graft clones reportedly gave rise to the alpha-beta T cells present about two months after transplant.

About this clonotype: No antigen is known for it.

Germline V gene lookup returns CDR1 SGHNT and CDR2 YENEEA. Germline trimming cut 2 bases from V and 2 bases from J; bases unmatched to any gene: 3. The CDR3 has 15 residues. Construction of the TCRbeta library involved unique molecular identifiers. One entry per CDR3 protein results from TCRdb running MiXCR on the PCR reads. There are around 250,000 distinct CDR3 sequences in the sample; 20% to 30% occur only once, and about 2.8% lies in the top ten. The starting material was PBMCs, obtained before TCRalphabeta/CD19-depleted stem cell transplant. The chain employs TRBV11-3 and TRBJ2-1; 7 nucleotides match TRBD1. This clonotype was obtained from a girl under 10 years old with Fanconi anemia, due to receive a stem cell transplant. This CDR3 reads CASSLRGTAYNEQFF. CDR3 DNA sequence: TGTGCCAGCAGCTTAAGGGGGACAGCCTACAATGAGCAGTTCTTC.